This T cell receptor beta chain derives from a study of T cells expressing NK-cell markers. Scientists made TCR beta cDNA using 5'RACE template switching with UMIs. TCRdb reprocessed the 5' RACE reads and stores each CDR3 protein as one record, lacking DNA. The specimen's table records about 410,000 distinct CDR3 sequences. CDR3 length equals 12 residues. The sample consisted of blood T cells: a sorted CD56 or NKG2C T cell subset, CD4+ or CD8+ T cells, or bulk PBMC T cells (not recorded which). This clonotype was obtained from a woman between 50 and 59 years old in good health. This chain joins TRBV12-3 or TRBV12-4 and TRBJ1-2; TCRdb returns TRBD1, unconfirmable since there is no DNA. The CDR3 loop is CASIGQGYGYTF.